Listed below are T cell receptor beta chains from one sample, sequenced in a study of blood T cell repertoires in COVID-19. The assay was immunoSEQ multiplex PCR, and TCRdb's table has in-frame clones only and misses some. The data hold approximately 300,000 clones, with roughly 89% observed a single time. The sequenced material came from PBMCs or T cells enriched from blood (not recorded which). The receptors were gathered from a man between 60 and 75 years old who had recovered from COVID-19. CDR3s include the opening cysteine and the closing phenylalanine or tryptophan. A D gene is named only where the DNA matches it firmly. Some rows mark clone size as missing; the rest say once, few, many or name a class of expanded clone.

v_call,d_call,clone_size,j_call,cdr3_length,cdr3_aa,cdr3_nt
TRBV5-1,TRBD1,.,TRBJ1-3,14,CASSDGQGGNTIYF,TGCGCCAGCAGTGATGGACAGGGTGGAAACACCATATATTTT
TRBV3-1/TRBV3-2,TRBD1,once,TRBJ1-6,15,CASRLNQGASSPLHF,TGTGCCAGCAGATTAAATCAGGGGGCCTCTTCACCCCTCCACTTT
TRBV15,.,.,TRBJ2-5,17,CATSRDLPGGRMETQYF,TGTGCCACCAGCAGAGATCTACCCGGGGGGCGCATGGAGACCCAGTACTTC
TRBV6-5,TRBD1,.,TRBJ1-5,15,CASRRDRVSDQPQHF,TGTGCCAGCAGGAGGGACAGGGTGTCTGATCAGCCCCAGCATTTT
TRBV2,.,.,TRBJ2-1,17,CASSERGTPGPYNEQFF,TGTGCCAGCAGTGAAAGGGGGACCCCAGGCCCCTACAATGAGCAGTTCTTC
TRBV30,TRBD2,.,TRBJ2-2,17,CASSPGLAIMNTGELFF,TGTGCCAGTTCTCCGGGACTAGCGATAATGAACACCGGGGAGCTGTTTTTT
TRBV5-1,TRBD2,.,TRBJ2-1,17,CASSGASGRAAYNEQFF,TGCGCCAGCTCTGGGGCTAGCGGGAGGGCGGCCTACAATGAGCAGTTCTTC
TRBV27,.,.,TRBJ1-2,15,CASSLTGRGNYGYTF,TGTGCCAGCAGTCTGACAGGCAGAGGGAACTATGGCTACACCTTC
TRBV5-1,.,once,TRBJ2-3,15,CASFDPGMATDTQYF,TGCGCCAGCTTTGATCCAGGGATGGCCACAGATACGCAGTATTTT
TRBV27,TRBD1,.,TRBJ2-7,15,CASSLGPGQGYEQYF,TGTGCCAGCAGTCTCGGACCGGGACAGGGCTACGAGCAGTACTTC
TRBV9,.,.,TRBJ2-5,13,CASSVLVGGTQYF,TGTGCCAGCAGCGTACTAGTTGGCGGGACCCAGTACTTC
TRBV7-2,.,.,TRBJ1-2,14,CASSLVGGDYGYTF,TGTGCCAGCAGCTTAGTGGGGGGGGATTATGGCTACACCTTC
TRBV28,TRBD1,.,TRBJ1-1,19,CASSLPLDRGRWGNTEAFF,TGTGCCAGCAGTTTGCCGCTCGACAGGGGGCGTTGGGGGAACACTGAAGCTTTCTTT
TRBV7-3,.,.,TRBJ2-2,14,CASSPQPSLGELFF,TGTGCCAGCAGCCCTCAACCGTCCCTAGGGGAGCTGTTTTTT
TRBV9,TRBD2,once,TRBJ2-1,16,CASSVGSSGRVGEQFF,TGTGCCAGCAGCGTAGGTAGTAGCGGGAGGGTTGGCGAGCAGTTCTTC
TRBV25-1,TRBD1,.,TRBJ1-6,15,CASSADRVRNSPLHF,TGTGCCAGCAGCGCAGACAGGGTGAGGAATTCACCCCTCCACTTT
TRBV14,.,.,TRBJ2-1,16,CASSQEDSPFLNEQFF,TGTGCCAGCAGCCAAGAAGACAGCCCCTTCCTCAATGAGCAGTTCTTC
TRBV4-1,TRBD1,.,TRBJ1-4,16,CASSQDFRGLGEKLFF,TGCGCCAGCAGCCAAGATTTCAGGGGGCTTGGTGAAAAACTGTTTTTT
TRBV27,TRBD2,.,TRBJ2-7,15,CASTVTGRAVYEQYF,TGTGCCAGCACCGTAACCGGGAGGGCCGTCTACGAGCAGTACTTC
TRBV29-1,TRBD2,.,TRBJ2-3,16,CSAGTSGRAAADTQYF,TGCAGCGCGGGGACTAGCGGGAGGGCCGCGGCAGATACGCAGTATTTT
TRBV11-2,TRBD1,.,TRBJ2-5,14,CASSSGQLEETQYF,TGTGCCAGCAGCTCGGGACAGTTGGAAGAGACCCAGTACTTC
TRBV28,TRBD1,.,TRBJ1-3,16,CASSPLDRDFGNTIYF,TGTGCCAGCAGTCCCCTCGACAGGGATTTTGGAAACACCATATATTTT
TRBV11-1,TRBD1,.,TRBJ2-1,13,CASSRDRDNEQFF,TGTGCCAGCAGCCGAGACAGGGATAATGAGCAGTTCTTC